These 5 T cell receptor beta chains were all obtained from the same sample, sequenced in a study of OX40 agonist ivuxolimab in advanced cancers. Measured with immunoSEQ multiplex PCR; TCRdb has only the in-frame clones, and not every one. Of about 48,000 clones detected, about 81% appear once; the ten largest clones hold around 7.8%. The input for sequencing was CD4+ or CD8+ T cells sorted from blood, taken in a trial of the OX40 agonist ivuxolimab. The receptors were sampled from an adult with an advanced solid tumor such as melanoma, head and neck, liver or kidney cancer.

The chain has TRBV19 and TRBJ1-5, with a tentative D call TRBD1 (5 bases). The V gene lost 10 bases and the J gene lost 7 bases, with 17 bases spanning the gap. The CDR3 covers 13 residues. The germline V gene has CDR1 LNHDA and CDR2 SQIVND (reference sequence). The CDR3 loop is CATSTGRDQPQHF. The CDR3, as DNA: TGTGCCACCTCTACAGGTCGTGACCAGCCCCAGCATTTT.

The chain has TRBV5-1 and TRBJ1-3; the D gene is possibly TRBD1 (6 bases). The CDR3 is 14 amino acids. The germline CDR1 and CDR2 sequences are SGHRS and YFSETQ. Trimming took 7 bases from V and 0 from J, leaving 11 bases between them. CDR3 in DNA: TGCGCCAGCCAGGACAGCAGCTCTGGAAACACCATATATTTT. It encodes CASQDSSSGNTIYF.

V is TRBV21-1 and J is TRBJ2-7; TRBD2 is the table's D call, not checked against the DNA. TRBV21-1 is deemed a pseudogene. The length of the CDR3 is 16 residues. CDR3: CASSKKRLYRSYEQYF. As DNA, the CDR3 is TGTGCCAGCAGCAAGAAGAGACTTTATCGGTCCTACGAGCAGTACTTC.

This chain connects TRBV29-1 to TRBJ2-7, with D perhaps given as TRBD1 or TRBD2 (5 bases each). Germline V gene sequence: CDR1 SQVTM, CDR2 ANQGSEA. The CDR3 sequence is 14 residues long. V dropped 5 bases and J dropped 3 bases, with 17 bases sitting between them. Written as DNA, the CDR3 is TGCAGCGTTCGGGGACGCTCTAGGGGCTACGAGCAGTACTTC. Translated: CSVRGRSRGYEQYF.

This clone was detected only once. The chain has TRBV4-1 and TRBJ1-3, with D perhaps matching TRBD1 (6 bases). The V end was cut by 6 bases, the J end by 3 bases, with 15 bases between. CDR1 and CDR2 from the germline V gene are MGHRA and YSYEKL. The CDR3 is 15 residues long. DNA of the CDR3: TGCGCCAGCAGGACTATCGGGGGACATGGAAACACCATATATTTT. Translating gives CASRTIGGHGNTIYF.